This T cell receptor (beta chain) was observed in a study of shared clonotypes between healthy human individuals. General observations from the study: Deeper or shallower sequencing was expected to change how clonotypes are shared among donors.

The study drew all its donors from Caucasian adults living in Nashville, Tennessee. In regard to this clone: The antigen remains unidentified.

TCRdb keeps only in-frame clones here, not all; method: immunoSEQ multiplex PCR. Of over a million clones in the sample, around 95% are singletons; the top ten hold over 1%. J gave up 7 bases and V 7 bases, and 16 bases lay outside the gene matches. The CDR3 loop spans 15 amino acids. Germline CDR1 reads GTSNPN; CDR2 reads SVGIG (reference sequence). V is TRBV30 and J is TRBJ1-2; 9 positions agree with TRBD1. The receptor was isolated from a man aged 25-45 years in good health. Sequencing was performed on naive CD4+ T cells sorted from blood. As to subset: CD45RA+ positively selected. The CDR3 DNA is TGTGCCTCTCGTCTCTTAGGACAGGGGCTAGGTGGCTACACCTTC. Its protein is CASRLLGQGLGGYTF. Looking up the rest from reference TRBV30 and TRBJ1-2 gives the full variable domain: SQTIHQWPATLVQPVGSPLSLECTVEGTSNPNLYWYRQAAGRGLQLLFYSVGIGQISSEVPQNLSASRPQDRQFILSSKKLLLSDSGFYLCASRLLGQGLGGYTFGSGTRLTVV.